Each of the 12 T cell receptor beta chains below was sequenced from the same sample in a study of blood T cell repertoires in COVID-19 (TCRdb year 2020). Receptors were amplified or captured by the immunoSEQ multiplex PCR assay. Imported from immuneACCESS, the table was reduced by TCRdb to in-frame sequences with V and J called. These copies leave out some clones; in studies compared against another copy, an unresolved V gene accounts for under half, and the cause of the remainder is not known. This sample is represented by tens of thousands of clones; 70% to 90% of them were singletons. The ten largest clones take up less than 35% of the sample. Sequencing was done on a sample of peripheral blood. The receptors were gathered from a woman aged 80 or over with COVID-19, enrolled during active disease.

V gene TRBV11-2 combines with J gene TRBJ2-5, with unresolved D. V shed 1 base and J shed 5 bases, with 5 bases lying between them. Per germline, CDR1 SGHAT and CDR2 FQNNGV. The CDR3 totals 12 residues. CDR3 coding DNA: TGTGCCAGCAGCTTAGCTGCGGAGACCCAGTACTTC. This gives the protein CASSLAAETQYF.

This clone was picked up one time. The chain has TRBV4-3 and TRBJ2-4, with TRBD2 identical over 8 bases. The V segment lost 0 bases and the J segment 2 bases; nucleotides outside the gene matches: 21. CDR3 length equals 22 residues. CDR1 is LGHNA and CDR2 is YSLEER in the germline V gene. CDR3: CASSQDIILGESSGASKNIQYF. In DNA, the CDR3 is TGCGCCAGCAGCCAAGATATTATCTTGGGGGAGAGTAGCGGGGCCTCCAAAAACATTCAGTACTTC.

The V and J genes are TRBV2 and TRBJ1-5; D call uncertain. Germline V gene lookup returns CDR1 SNHLY and CDR2 FYNNEI. V lost 0 bases to trimming and J lost 1 base, with 7 bases between them. The CDR3 spans 15 residues. In nucleotides, the CDR3 is TGTGCCAGCAGTGAAGCGCTGCGGAGCAATCAGCCCCAGCATTTT. Translated, it gives CASSEALRSNQPQHF.

CDR3 protein: CASSTRPFTGSGYTF. The CDR3 bases are TGTGCCAGCAGTACTCGCCCATTTACAGGGTCCGGCTACACCTTC. V usage is TRBV28 and J usage is TRBJ1-2; maybe TRBD1 (6 bases). CDR3 size: 15 residues. In germline, CDR1 is MDHEN, CDR2 SYDVKM. Trimming cost V 5 bases and J 8 bases, with 21 bases left between them.

The chain recombines TRBV7-3 with TRBJ2-7; possible D gene TRBD2, 5 bases. The CDR3 runs to 15 residues. With 0 bases removed from V and 5 bases from J, the gap between germline ends came to 14 bases. Per the germline V gene, CDR1 is SGHTA and CDR2 is FQGTGA. DNA of the CDR3: TGTGCCAGCAGCTTAACGGTGGCGGGCCAGAACGAGCAGTACTTC. Protein product: CASSLTVAGQNEQYF. Full variable domain (missing parts from reference TRBV7-3 and TRBJ2-7): GAGVSQTPSNKVTEKGKYVELRCDPISGHTALYWYRQSLGQGPEFLIYFQGTGAADDSGLPNDRFFAVRPEGSVSTLKIQRTERGDSAVYLCASSLTVAGQNEQYFGPGTRLTVT.

The chain is built from TRBV14 and TRBJ2-1; 9 bases align to TRBD1. V lost 4 bases, J lost 6 bases, and 10 bases stayed unmatched. The CDR3 is 16 amino acids. CDR1 is SGHDN, CDR2 FVKESK, per germline. The CDR3: CASSPSGQGSSNEQFF. DNA of the CDR3: TGTGCCAGCAGCCCATCGGGACAGGGATCAAGCAATGAGCAGTTCTTC. The variable domain in full, completed from reference TRBV14 and TRBJ2-1, reads EAGVTQFPSHSVIEKGQTVTLRCDPISGHDNLYWYRRVMGKEIKFLLHFVKESKQDESGMPNNRFLAERTGGTYSTLKVQPAELEDSGVYFCASSPSGQGSSNEQFFGPGTRLTVL.

The chain uses TRBV7-9 and TRBJ2-7; a weak D match, TRBD1 (5 bases). This CDR3 region has 14 residues. The V and J ends lost 4 bases and 0 bases respectively, with 10 bases between them. Per germline, CDR1 SEHNR and CDR2 FQNEAQ (reference sequence). DNA for the CDR3: TGTGCCAGCAGCTCGCAGGGAAACTCCTACGAGCAGTACTTC. This sequence encodes CASSSQGNSYEQYF.

This rearrangement joins TRBV9 to TRBJ2-3; 8 bases match TRBD2. J gave up 1 base and V 3 bases, and 7 bases lay outside the gene matches. CDR1 and CDR2 from the germline V gene are SGDLS and YYNGEE. The CDR3 contains 16 residues. The CDR3: CASSDGGARRTDTQYF. The DNA of the CDR3 is TGTGCCAGCAGCGACGGGGGGGCCAGGCGCACAGATACGCAGTATTTT.

V is TRBV5-1 and J is TRBJ1-1; tentative D call: TRBD1 (6 bases). The CDR3 length is 15 residues. The ends were cut back, 6 bases at V and 6 bases at J, with 21 bases in the middle. CDR1 and CDR2 (germline): SGHRS, YFSETQ. CDR3 amino acids: CASKGSGGATAEAFF. The CDR3, as DNA: TGCGCCAGCAAAGGCAGCGGGGGGGCCACAGCTGAAGCTTTCTTT.

The rearrangement joins TRBV7-6 to TRBJ1-4; possibly TRBD1 for D (5 bases). Trimming cost V 2 bases and J 4 bases, with 17 bases left between them. The CDR3 has 17 amino acids. Germline CDR1 is SGHVS and CDR2 is FNYEAQ. CDR3 residues: CASSLQGPRAFNEKLFF. Written as DNA, the CDR3 is TGTGCCAGCAGCTTACAGGGCCCCCGGGCGTTTAATGAAAAACTGTTTTTT.

The chain is built from TRBV19 and TRBJ2-7; 7 positions match TRBD2. The CDR3 runs to 15 residues. The germline V gene has CDR1 LNHDA and CDR2 SQIVND (reference sequence). Trimming at V came to 3 bases and at J to 0 bases, leaving 5 bases not matched to a gene. CDR3 sequence: CASSISGGVSYEQYF. For the CDR3, the DNA is TGTGCCAGTAGTATCTCGGGGGGTGTCTCCTACGAGCAGTACTTC.

This sequence joins TRBV19 and TRBJ2-1; 10 nucleotides align to TRBD2. V trimming: 1 base; J trimming: 8 bases; junction bases outside the gene matches: 5. This CDR3 contains 15 residues. Germline V gene sequence: CDR1 LNHDA, CDR2 SQIVND (reference sequence). The CDR3 nucleotides are TGTGCCAGTAGTATAGGCCTAGCGGGAGTCTATGAGCAGTTCTTC. It codes for CASSIGLAGVYEQFF.